Presented here are 21 T cell receptor beta chains from one specimen sequenced in a study of blood T cell repertoires in COVID-19. Assay: immunoSEQ multiplex PCR; the TCRdb copy retains only in-frame clones and omits some. The data show 200,000 to 250,000 clones, less than 90% seen once. Sequencing was done on a sample of peripheral blood. The receptors here all came from a man aged 35-49 years with active or convalescent COVID-19.

The table lists this clone with a count of one. This chain links TRBV7-8 with TRBJ2-1; 10 bases fit TRBD2. CDR1 SGHVS and CDR2 FQNEAQ come from the germline V gene. The CDR3 is made up of 15 amino acids. Losses at the gene ends were 1 base for V and 3 bases for J; bases not matched to a gene: 0. The CDR3 region has the DNA TGTGCCAGCAGCTTAGGGACTAGCGGCTACAATGAGCAGTTCTTC. It yields the protein CASSLGTSGYNEQFF. Drawing the rest from reference TRBV7-8 and TRBJ2-1, the complete variable domain is GAGVSQSPRYKVAKRGQDVALRCDPISGHVSLFWYQQALGQGPEFLTYFQNEAQLDKSGLPSDRFFAERPEGSVSTLKIQRTQQEDSAVYLCASSLGTSGYNEQFFGPGTRLTVL.

The J gene is TRBJ2-7, the V gene TRBV29-1; D ambiguous. The germline CDR1 and CDR2 sequences are SQVTM and ANQGSEA. This CDR3 has 13 residues. V lost 3 bases and J 2 bases, leaving 11 bases between the germline ends. CDR3 in amino acids: CSVDGQATYEQYF. The CDR3 DNA reads TGCAGCGTTGACGGCCAGGCCACCTACGAGCAGTACTTC.

This chain uses TRBV19 with TRBJ1-1; TRBD1 is a possible D gene (6 bases). Trimming removed 8 bases from V and 1 base from J, with 14 bases in between. Germline V gives CDR1 LNHDA, CDR2 SQIVND (reference sequence). The CDR3 has 14 residues. CDR3 DNA: TGTGCCAGTCAAGAGGGACAAGCGAACACTGAAGCTTTCTTT. This sequence encodes CASQEGQANTEAFF.

The chain links TRBV7-9 to TRBJ2-3, with 8 bases lining up with TRBD1. Germline V gene sequence: CDR1 SEHNR, CDR2 FQNEAQ (reference sequence). V lost 6 bases and J lost 4; bases outside the gene matches: 9. CDR3 length: 15 amino acids. The CDR3 region has the DNA TGTGCCAGCAGTTTGACAGGGGTCCCACCAGATACGCAGTATTTT. Protein sequence: CASSLTGVPPDTQYF.

The CDR3 DNA sequence: TGTGCCAGCAGTTTTCAGGGGCCGAACACTGAAGCTTTCTTT. It specifies CASSFQGPNTEAFF. The chain uses TRBV6-5 and TRBJ1-1; tentatively, D is TRBD1 (6 bases). The ends were cut back, 4 bases at V and 1 base at J, with 10 bases in the middle. This CDR3 comprises 14 residues. Germline CDR1 and CDR2: MNHEY and SVGAGI.

The V call is TRBV19, the J call TRBJ1-1; 10 bases are shared with TRBD1. V was clipped by 4 bases and J by 4 bases; unmatched bases: 3. This CDR3 comprises 14 residues. Germline V CDR1 and CDR2: LNHDA, SQIVND (reference sequence). CDR3 sequence (DNA): TGTGCCAGTAGTACGACAGGGGGCTTCACTGAAGCTTTCTTT. This sequence encodes CASSTTGGFTEAFF.

The J gene is TRBJ1-5, the V gene TRBV2, with 9 bases aligning to TRBD1. The V segment lost 6 bases and the J segment 3 bases; nucleotides outside the gene matches: 9. CDR3 length: 16 amino acids. Germline lookup yields CDR1 SNHLY and CDR2 FYNNEI. The CDR3, as DNA: TGTGCCAGCAGCCCCTGGGGACAGGGCCTCAATCAGCCCCAGCATTTT. It yields the protein CASSPWGQGLNQPQHF.

This chain links TRBV19 with TRBJ2-2, with D uncertain. V was pared by 6 bases and J by 0 bases, with 11 bases between. The length of the CDR3 is 15 residues. Germline CDR1 and CDR2: LNHDA and SQIVND (reference sequence). CDR3 DNA sequence: TGTGCCAGTAGCCCCTCAACAACGAACACCGGGGAGCTGTTTTTT. It is translated as CASSPSTTNTGELFF.

In its sample, this clone was seen a few times. The chain employs TRBV10-2 and TRBJ1-4, with TRBD1 identical over 7 bases. The germline V gene encodes CDR1 WSHSY and CDR2 SAAADI. V shed 4 bases, J shed 3 bases, and the junction held 5 bases outside the gene matches. The CDR3 length is 15 residues. CDR3 sequence: CASSASGGANEKLFF. The DNA of the CDR3 is TGCGCCAGCAGTGCGTCAGGGGGGGCTAATGAAAAACTGTTTTTT.

The chain uses TRBV2 and TRBJ2-7, with D hard to call. V was pared by 3 bases and J by 1 base, with 10 bases between. Germline CDR1 is SNHLY and CDR2 is FYNNEI. This CDR3 is built from 14 residues. The CDR3 coding sequence is TGTGCCAGCAGTGATTTCGGGTTTTCCTACGAGCAGTACTTC. This encodes CASSDFGFSYEQYF. Complete variable domain (other parts from reference TRBV2 and TRBJ2-7): EPEVTQTPSHQVTQMGQEVILRCVPISNHLYFYWYRQILGQKVEFLVSFYNNEISEKSEIFDDQFSVERPDGSNFTLKIRSTKLEDSAMYFCASSDFGFSYEQYFGPGTRLTVT.

The chain employs TRBV30 and TRBJ1-2, with 8 bases fitting TRBD1. Germline CDR1 is GTSNPN and CDR2 is SVGIG (reference sequence). The J segment lost 3 bases and the V segment lost 1 base, leaving 4 bases of the junction unmatched. This CDR3 has 14 amino acids. CDR3: CAWSGTGIYYGYTF. Written as DNA, the CDR3 is TGTGCCTGGAGTGGGACAGGGATTTACTATGGCTACACCTTC.

J is TRBJ2-7 and V is TRBV28; 8 bases line up with TRBD1. CDR1 and CDR2 (germline): MDHEN, SYDVKM. The CDR3 spans 15 residues. The J segment lost 9 bases and the V segment lost 6 bases, leaving 16 bases of the junction unmatched. The CDR3 loop is CASSLGQGPSTRQYF. In nucleotides, the CDR3 is TGTGCCAGCAGCCTAGGACAGGGACCATCTACGAGGCAGTACTTC. Full variable domain (rest looked up from reference TRBV28 and TRBJ2-7): DVKVTQSSRYLVKRTGEKVFLECVQDMDHENMFWYRQDPGLGLRLIYFSYDVKMKEKGDIPEGYSVSREKKERFSLILESASTNQTSMYLCASSLGQGPSTRQYFGPGTRLTVT.

The rearrangement joins TRBV27 to TRBJ1-5; 10 nucleotides line up with TRBD1. With V trimmed by 5 bases and J by 9 bases, 10 bases remained unmatched. Germline CDR1 is MNHEY and CDR2 is SMNVEV (reference sequence). This CDR3 spans 15 amino acids. CDR3 nucleotides: TGTGCCAGCAGTAATGCCGGGACAGGGGACCGGCCCCAGCATTTT. It specifies CASSNAGTGDRPQHF.

The chain couples TRBV5-1 to TRBJ1-3; TRBD1 is a possible D gene (6 bases). Germline V CDR1 and CDR2: SGHRS, YFSETQ. V gave up 3 bases and J gave up 2 bases, with 15 bases separating them. This CDR3 comprises 16 residues. The DNA for the CDR3 is TGCGCCAGCAGCTCACTACCGGGACAAGCTGGAAACACCATATATTTT. Protein: CASSSLPGQAGNTIYF. Based on the CDR3 plus reference TRBV5-1 and TRBJ1-3, the full variable domain is KAGVTQTPRYLIKTRGQQVTLSCSPISGHRSVSWYQQTPGQGLQFLFEYFSETQRNKGNFPGRFSGRQFSNSRSEMNVSTLELGDSALYLCASSSLPGQAGNTIYFGEGSWLTVV.

The chain links TRBV19 to TRBJ1-2, with 7 bases aligning to TRBD1. Trimming removed 11 bases from V and 8 bases from J; junction bases left unmatched: 11. The CDR3 is 12 amino acids. CDR1 and CDR2 from the germline V gene are LNHDA and SQIVND (reference sequence). Here the CDR3 DNA reads TGTGCCTCAACAGGGGAGGTCCGGGGCTACACCTTC. The encoded protein is CASTGEVRGYTF.

This chain links TRBV5-6 with TRBJ2-7; 15 bases are shared with TRBD2. There are 15 residues in the CDR3. Germline CDR1 SGHDT, CDR2 YYEEEE. After removal of 2 bases from V and 6 bases from J, the junction contained 3 bases not matched to a gene. CDR3 protein: CASSFRTSGGAEQYF. The CDR3 bases are TGTGCCAGCAGCTTCCGGACTAGCGGGGGGGCCGAGCAGTACTTC.

V usage is TRBV7-8 and J usage is TRBJ2-2; maybe TRBD2 (6 bases). The V gene lost 5 bases and the J gene lost 4 bases, with 20 bases spanning the gap. Germline V CDR1 and CDR2: SGHVS, FQNEAQ. This CDR3 has 17 residues. CDR3 sequence: CASSPRAPGLSTGELFF. The CDR3 DNA reads as TGTGCCAGCAGCCCGAGGGCACCGGGACTTAGCACCGGGGAGCTGTTTTTT.

This rearrangement joins TRBV25-1 to TRBJ1-1; TRBD1 matches 12 bases. V lost 4 bases and J lost 1; bases outside the gene matches: 10. CDR3 length: 18 residues. Per germline, CDR1 MGHDK and CDR2 SYGVNS. The CDR3 here is CASSALGGQGAENTEAFF. DNA for the CDR3: TGTGCCAGCAGTGCCCTAGGGGGACAGGGGGCGGAGAACACTGAAGCTTTCTTT. Combining the CDR3 with reference TRBV25-1 and TRBJ1-1 gives the whole variable domain EADIYQTPRYLVIGTGKKITLECSQTMGHDKMYWYQQDPGMELHLIHYSYGVNSTEKGDLSSESTVSRIRTEHFPLTLESARPSHTSQYLCASSALGGQGAENTEAFFGQGTRLTVV.

The rearrangement links TRBV27 to TRBJ2-7; D ambiguous. V lost 0 bases to trimming and J lost 7 bases, with 16 bases between them. The CDR3 is made up of 15 amino acids. CDR1 MNHEY and CDR2 SMNVEV come from the germline V gene (reference sequence). The chain's CDR3 is CASSLSSAGLGEQYF. The CDR3, as DNA: TGTGCCAGCAGTTTATCGTCAGCTGGCCTCGGGGAGCAGTACTTC.

The V and J genes are TRBV28 and TRBJ1-2; D gene uncertain. The CDR3 loop spans 15 amino acids. The ends were cut back, 2 bases at V and 8 bases at J, with 18 bases in the middle. CDR1 is MDHEN, CDR2 SYDVKM, per germline. CDR3 sequence: CASSLITPIEEGYTF. The CDR3 DNA reads TGTGCCAGCAGTTTAATTACTCCGATTGAAGAGGGCTACACCTTC.

The chain combines TRBV5-1 with TRBJ1-3; the D is unclear. Trimming stripped 2 bases from V and 3 bases from J, with 12 bases between. The CDR3 is made up of 15 amino acids. Germline-derived CDR1 and CDR2 are SGHRS and YFSETQ. The CDR3 region is CASSLHGVDGNTIYF. The CDR3 nucleotides are TGCGCCAGCAGCTTACACGGAGTAGATGGAAACACCATATATTTT. Combining the CDR3 with reference TRBV5-1 and TRBJ1-3 gives the whole variable domain KAGVTQTPRYLIKTRGQQVTLSCSPISGHRSVSWYQQTPGQGLQFLFEYFSETQRNKGNFPGRFSGRQFSNSRSEMNVSTLELGDSALYLCASSLHGVDGNTIYFGEGSWLTVV.